Included here is one T cell receptor beta chain sequence, with context. What it binds is not known. Primers: 60 Vbeta forward and 13 Jbeta reverse. Per the authors' pipeline: Tens of millions of unique TCR beta chains, 10 million to 14 million shared, were counted in a later analysis. The protocol was immunoSEQ multiplex PCR, while the TCRdb copy is restricted to in-frame clones and leaves out a portion. That table is the source of V, J and clone size, and D and trimming were worked out from the DNA. The data include some 46,000 clones; the top ten clones carry more than 1.5%. The sample originates from a study of cytomegalovirus exposure and HLA in healthy donors. In the study overall: An early data release held tens of millions of unique TCRs from HLA-typed donors. General study results and limits: Later on, analysis showed that most CMV-associated TCR beta chains appeared to be HLA-restricted. A link between a missense DCLRE1C variant and TCR beta V- and J-gene trimming emerged from a later analysis.

This CDR3 has 15 amino acids. V lost 3 bases, J lost 2 bases, and 1 base stayed unmatched. Germline CDR1 is MDHEN and CDR2 is SYDVKM. The TCR sequence derives from a woman aged 25 to 39 in good health and CMV-seronegative. Specimen: PBMCs. V is TRBV28 and J is TRBJ2-1; 10 bases match TRBD2. As DNA, the CDR3 is TGTGCCAGCAGTTTGGGGACTAGCGCCTACAATGAGCAGTTCTTC. Its protein is CASSLGTSAYNEQFF.